This passage covers 30 T cell receptor beta chains from one sample sequenced in a study of PD-1 blockade in classical Hodgkin lymphoma. As to time point: cycle 4 day 1 (C4D1), after around six weeks of nivolumab. After autologous stem cell transplantation all patients relapsed, and prior brentuximab vedotin exposure differed between cohorts. Only in-frame clones appear in the TCRdb table, and some are missing; sequencing was by immunoSEQ multiplex PCR. The profile shows over 85,000 clones, just over 90% of them singletons. The starting material was peripheral blood mononuclear cells (PBMCs), obtained before the fourth cycle of nivolumab. The receptors were gathered from a human donor with classical Hodgkin lymphoma.

The V gene is TRBV29-1, the J gene TRBJ2-3; a possible D gene is TRBD2 (5 bases). The length of the CDR3 is 14 residues. V gave up 3 bases and J gave up 2 bases, with 12 bases separating them. Per germline, CDR1 SQVTM and CDR2 ANQGSEA. CDR3 in amino acids: CSVDLADFTDTQYF. The CDR3 DNA reads as TGCAGCGTTGATCTAGCCGACTTCACAGATACGCAGTATTTT.

The CDR3 loop is CASTKMPGASGSSYNEQFF. In DNA form, the CDR3 reads TGCGCCAGCACCAAGATGCCAGGGGCTAGCGGGAGTTCTTACAATGAGCAGTTCTTC. This sequence joins TRBV10-2 and TRBJ2-1; 10 bases fit TRBD2. With V trimmed by 7 bases and J by 4 bases, 19 bases remained unmatched. The germline V gene has CDR1 WSHSY and CDR2 SAAADI. The CDR3 totals 19 residues.

The genes are TRBV7-9 and TRBJ1-1; no firm D call. From germline, CDR1 is SEHNR and CDR2 FQNEAQ (reference sequence). The CDR3 runs 11 residues. The V end lost 4 bases, the J end lost 1 base, and 1 base lay between the germline ends. CDR3 region: CASSWNTEAFF. CDR3 sequence (DNA): TGTGCCAGCAGCTGGAACACTGAAGCTTTCTTT.

This clone came up once. This chain uses TRBV28 with TRBJ1-4; D is undetermined. CDR1 MDHEN and CDR2 SYDVKM come from the germline V gene. CDR3 length: 13 amino acids. V was clipped by 7 bases and J by 2 bases, with 8 bases between them. The CDR3: CASMERTNEKLFF. The CDR3 bases are TGTGCCAGCATGGAGAGGACTAATGAAAAACTGTTTTTT.

The chain couples TRBV6-1 to TRBJ1-1; D remains ambiguous. The CDR3 is made up of 12 amino acids. Germline V gene lookup returns CDR1 MNHNS and CDR2 SASEGT. V lost 6 bases and J lost 1, with 6 bases in between. CDR3: CASRARNTEAFF. The CDR3 bases are TGTGCCAGCAGGGCCAGGAACACTGAAGCTTTCTTT.

The rearrangement joins TRBV16 to TRBJ1-2; 10 bases match TRBD1. The J segment lost 10 bases and the V segment lost 2 bases, leaving 4 bases of the junction unmatched. Germline assignment: CDR1 KGHSY and CDR2 FQNENV. The CDR3 has 13 amino acids. The CDR3 DNA is TGTGCCAGCAGCCAAGAGACAGGGGGCCCCTACACCTTC. This codes for CASSQETGGPYTF.

This clone was seen just once. This chain connects TRBV27 to TRBJ2-1, with D perhaps given as TRBD1 or TRBD2 (5 bases each). Trimming left V 5 bases short and J 13 bases short, with 18 bases between. This CDR3 contains 13 residues. Germline CDR1 MNHEY, CDR2 SMNVEV (reference sequence). CDR3 protein: CASSNRRGVGQFF. For the CDR3, the DNA is TGTGCCAGCAGTAACAGAAGGGGAGTAGGTCAGTTCTTC.

The rearrangement uses TRBV19 and TRBJ2-7; 9 bases match TRBD2. Germline CDR1 and CDR2: LNHDA and SQIVND (reference sequence). The CDR3 runs 14 residues. Unmatched junction bases numbered 4, after V lost 3 bases and J lost 4 bases. CDR3 region: CASSIGTSRYEQYF. DNA for the CDR3: TGTGCCAGTAGTATTGGGACTAGCAGGTACGAGCAGTACTTC.

This chain connects TRBV5-1 to TRBJ2-5, with D tentatively TRBD1 (6 bases). Germline assignment: CDR1 SGHRS and CDR2 YFSETQ. The CDR3 is 15 amino acids. Trimming removed 4 bases at V and 1 base at J, with 14 bases between. DNA for the CDR3: TGCGCCAGCAGCACCAGGGGACGGAGCCAAGAGACCCAGTACTTC. Encoded protein: CASSTRGRSQETQYF.

The chain combines TRBV5-1 with TRBJ2-7, with TRBD1 matching 8 bases. The V and J ends lost 4 bases and 2 bases, in that order; junction bases with no gene match: 5. Germline CDR1 and CDR2: SGHRS and YFSETQ. This CDR3 is built from 14 residues. This CDR3 is CASSLPDRAYEQYF. The CDR3 bases are TGCGCCAGCAGCCTCCCGGACAGGGCCTACGAGCAGTACTTC.

The CDR3 loop reads CASRTSGTYEQYF. Written as DNA, the CDR3 is TGTGCCAGCAGGACTAGCGGAACCTACGAGCAGTACTTC. This chain connects TRBV6-1 to TRBJ2-7; TRBD2 matches at 9 bases. V shed 6 bases, J shed 2 bases, and the junction held 2 bases outside the gene matches. Germline CDR1 and CDR2: MNHNS and SASEGT. CDR3 size: 13 residues.

The chain couples TRBV2 to TRBJ1-5; a weak D match, TRBD1 (5 bases). CDR3 length equals 12 residues. Germline lookup yields CDR1 SNHLY and CDR2 FYNNEI. V was pared by 8 bases and J by 4 bases, with 9 bases between. CDR3 sequence (DNA): TGTGCCAGCCGGGGGTATAATCAGCCCCAGCATTTT. This translates into CASRGYNQPQHF.

The rearrangement uses TRBV6-1 and TRBJ2-7; 9 bases line up with TRBD1. This CDR3 is 14 amino acids long. V lost 6 bases, J lost 4 bases, and 7 bases stayed unmatched. CDR1 is MNHNS, CDR2 SASEGT, per germline. CDR3 loop: CASSDSDRGYEQYF. CDR3 DNA: TGTGCCAGCAGCGATTCGGACAGGGGTTACGAGCAGTACTTC.

The genes are TRBV7-8 and TRBJ2-7, with D perhaps TRBD1 (6 bases). The CDR3 runs 13 residues. CDR1 SGHVS and CDR2 FQNEAQ come from the germline V gene. V was shortened by 5 bases and J by 3 bases, with 11 bases between the two germline ends. DNA for the CDR3: TGTGCCAGCAGCCCACAGGGTTACTACGAGCAGTACTTC. As protein: CASSPQGYYEQYF.

The chain uses TRBV13 and TRBJ2-1; TRBD1 matches at 10 bases. Germline values: CDR1 PRHDT, CDR2 FYEKMQ (reference sequence). CDR3 size: 15 residues. Trimming at V came to 5 bases and at J to 5 bases, leaving 6 bases not matched to a gene. The CDR3: CASSRQGQGNNEQFF. The CDR3 coding sequence is TGTGCCAGCAGCCGACAGGGACAGGGGAACAATGAGCAGTTCTTC.

The genes are TRBV5-6 and TRBJ2-5; D possibly matches TRBD1 or TRBD2 (6 bases each). Germline V CDR1 and CDR2: SGHDT, YYEEEE. Trimming took 3 bases from V and 5 from J, leaving 20 bases between them. The CDR3 is 16 amino acids. CDR3 in amino acids: CASSWAVGGNPETQYF. The CDR3 bases are TGTGCCAGCAGCTGGGCAGTAGGGGGGAATCCGGAGACCCAGTACTTC.

This rearrangement joins TRBV27 to TRBJ1-2; 8 bases map to TRBD1. From germline, CDR1 is MNHEY and CDR2 SMNVEV (reference sequence). Losses at the gene ends were 0 bases for V and 1 base for J; bases not matched to a gene: 4. This CDR3 has 16 amino acids. The CDR3 here is CASSLSQGAINYGYTF. The CDR3 DNA is TGTGCCAGCAGTTTATCCCAGGGGGCTATTAACTATGGCTACACCTTC.

This chain uses TRBV5-4 with TRBJ2-7; TRBD1 aligns across 7 bases. Trimming removed 0 bases from V and 0 bases from J; junction bases left unmatched: 3. This CDR3 spans 15 amino acids. Germline V CDR1 and CDR2: SGHNT, YYREEE (reference sequence). The CDR3 spells CASSLGTGSSYEQYF. CDR3 bases: TGTGCCAGCAGCTTGGGGACAGGTAGCTCCTACGAGCAGTACTTC.

V and J are TRBV5-6 and TRBJ2-1; 7 bases are a match to TRBD1. The CDR3 has 17 residues. Losses at the gene ends were 4 bases for V and 0 bases for J; bases not matched to a gene: 10. Germline V gene sequence: CDR1 SGHDT, CDR2 YYEEEE. CDR3 amino acids: CASSATLRDSSYNEQFF. DNA for the CDR3: TGTGCCAGCAGCGCTACCCTCCGGGACAGCTCCTACAATGAGCAGTTCTTC.

This chain links TRBV15 with TRBJ2-1; D might be TRBD1 (5 bases). The germline V and J ends were trimmed by 1 base and 2 bases, with 9 bases remaining between them. CDR1 LNHNV and CDR2 YYDKDF come from the germline V gene (reference sequence). The CDR3 covers 15 residues. The CDR3 nucleotides read TGTGCCACCAGCAGAGGTGAAGGGGCCTACAATGAGCAGTTCTTC. As protein: CATSRGEGAYNEQFF.

This chain joins TRBV9 and TRBJ2-7, with D uncertain. This CDR3 contains 12 residues. Trimming removed 0 bases from V and 7 bases from J, with 8 bases in between. The V gene's germline CDR1 is SGDLS and CDR2 YYNGEE. In DNA form, the CDR3 reads TGTGCCAGCAGCGTAGACGTGGGGGAGCAGTACTTC. It is translated as CASSVDVGEQYF.

In its sample, this clone was seen a few times. V gene TRBV4-1 combines with J gene TRBJ1-5; 7 nucleotides agree with TRBD1. The CDR3 runs to 16 residues. J gave up 11 bases and V 4 bases, and 17 bases lay outside the gene matches. CDR1 is MGHRA and CDR2 is YSYEKL in the germline V gene. CDR3 DNA: TGCGCCAGCAGCCCTACTCCGGACAGGTTCCCCTCGTCCCAGCATTTT. This gives the protein CASSPTPDRFPSSQHF.

The V and J genes are TRBV29-1 and TRBJ2-5; D possibly corresponds to TRBD1 (6 bases). This CDR3 has 13 amino acids. The germline CDR1 and CDR2 sequences are SQVTM and ANQGSEA. V lost 7 bases, J lost 2 bases, and 14 bases lay in between. The CDR3 DNA follows: TGCAGCGCAAAACAGGGCGGACAAGAGACCCAGTACTTC. Its protein product is CSAKQGGQETQYF.

The V gene is TRBV29-1, the J gene TRBJ2-1; D may be TRBD1 (8 bases). This CDR3 has 13 amino acids. The germline V gene has CDR1 SQVTM and CDR2 ANQGSEA. The germline V and J ends were trimmed by 6 bases and 3 bases, with 12 bases remaining between them. The CDR3 sequence: CSVTGGDYNEQFF. In DNA form, the CDR3 reads TGCAGCGTCACAGGGGGGGACTACAATGAGCAGTTCTTC.

The rearrangement joins TRBV13 to TRBJ2-7, with 7 bases identical to TRBD2. CDR3 length equals 14 residues. The junction had 7 bases not matched to a gene; V was cut back by 5 bases and J by 3 bases. Germline CDR1 is PRHDT and CDR2 is FYEKMQ (reference sequence). CDR3 loop: CASSPGRAGYEQYF. CDR3 nucleotides: TGTGCCAGCAGCCCGGGGAGGGCGGGCTACGAGCAGTACTTC. The variable domain in full, completed from reference TRBV13 and TRBJ2-7, reads AAGVIQSPRHLIKEKRETATLKCYPIPRHDTVYWYQQGPGQDPQFLISFYEKMQSDKGSIPDRFSAQQFSDYHSELNMSSLELGDSALYFCASSPGRAGYEQYFGPGTRLTVT.

The chain joins TRBV6-5 to TRBJ2-7; D is ambiguous. Trimming took 7 bases from V and 2 from J, leaving 15 bases between them. Germline V gene data show CDR1 as MNHEY and CDR2 as SVGAGI. The CDR3 contains 14 residues. The CDR3 here is CASTKARETYEQYF. The CDR3 bases are TGTGCCAGCACAAAGGCGCGAGAAACCTACGAGCAGTACTTC.

The rearrangement uses TRBV10-3 and TRBJ1-1; a possible D gene is TRBD1 (5 bases). The CDR3 has 13 amino acids. Trimming shortened V by 8 bases and J by 1 base, and 11 bases separated the two germline ends. Germline V gene sequence: CDR1 ENHRY, CDR2 SYGVKD. CDR3 DNA sequence: TGTGCCATCGGGGTAGGACAGAACACTGAAGCTTTCTTT. Translation: CAIGVGQNTEAFF.

The chain couples TRBV28 to TRBJ2-1, with D possibly matching TRBD2 (5 bases). This CDR3 spans 15 amino acids. Trimming cost V 2 bases and J 5 bases, with 13 bases left between them. Germline CDR1 and CDR2: MDHEN and SYDVKM. CDR3 in amino acids: CASSLMRGLHNEQFF. CDR3 bases: TGTGCCAGCAGTTTAATGAGAGGGCTGCACAATGAGCAGTTCTTC.

The chain couples TRBV30 to TRBJ2-5, with 9 bases that match TRBD2. In germline, CDR1 is GTSNPN, CDR2 SVGIG (reference sequence). Trimming removed 0 bases from V and 0 bases from J; junction bases left unmatched: 5. The CDR3 sequence is 16 residues long. The CDR3 region is CAWSVRSGRYQETQYF. CDR3 nucleotides: TGTGCCTGGAGTGTACGGAGCGGGAGGTACCAAGAGACCCAGTACTTC.

V and J are TRBV28 and TRBJ1-1; D gene uncertain. Germline V CDR1 and CDR2: MDHEN, SYDVKM. The CDR3 is 16 residues long. The ends were cut back, 5 bases at V and 0 bases at J, with 16 bases in the middle. The DNA for the CDR3 is TGTGCCAGCAGTACCGGAAGTGGGGTCATGAACACTGAAGCTTTCTTT. Translated: CASSTGSGVMNTEAFF. Together with reference TRBV28 and TRBJ1-1, the CDR3 gives the full variable domain: DVKVTQSSRYLVKRTGEKVFLECVQDMDHENMFWYRQDPGLGLRLIYFSYDVKMKEKGDIPEGYSVSREKKERFSLILESASTNQTSMYLCASSTGSGVMNTEAFFGQGTRLTVV.